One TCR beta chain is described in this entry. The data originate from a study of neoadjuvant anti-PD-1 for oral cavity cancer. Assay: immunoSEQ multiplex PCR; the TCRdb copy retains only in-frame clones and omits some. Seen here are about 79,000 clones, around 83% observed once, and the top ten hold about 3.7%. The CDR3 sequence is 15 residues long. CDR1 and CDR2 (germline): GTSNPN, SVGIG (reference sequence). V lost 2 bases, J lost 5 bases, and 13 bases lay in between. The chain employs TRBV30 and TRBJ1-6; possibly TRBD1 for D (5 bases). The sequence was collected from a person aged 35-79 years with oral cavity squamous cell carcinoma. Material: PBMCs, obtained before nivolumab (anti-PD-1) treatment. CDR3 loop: CAWSPPDSDNSPLHF. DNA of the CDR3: TGTGCCTGGAGTCCCCCCGACAGTGATAATTCACCCCTCCACTTT.